These 10 T cell receptor beta chains were sequenced from one sample in a study of T cells after yellow fever vaccination. One entry per CDR3 protein results from TCRdb running MiXCR on the 5' RACE reads. The sample records more than 30,000 distinct CDR3 sequences, more than 6.5% being singletons. The sample here was PBMCs, either bulk or a sorted T-cell subset (CD4+, CD8+, memory, or dextramer-sorted; not recorded which), taken on the day of the first yellow fever vaccination. The origin of the receptors is a young man who received the YFV17D yellow fever vaccine.

This clonotype occurred many times. The chain carries TRBV7-9 and TRBJ1-1; no reliable D call. V was cut by 4 bases and J by 1 base, with 10 bases left in between. The V gene's germline CDR1 is SEHNR and CDR2 FQNEAQ (reference sequence). CDR3 size: 14 residues. The CDR3 nucleotides read TGTGCCAGCAGCTCCCGGATGAGGAACACTGAAGCTTTCTTT. Translating it yields CASSSRMRNTEAFF.

For this clonotype: One end of the junction fails to match germline, which may point to a read error. The rearrangement uses TRBV13 and TRBJ1-1, with unresolved D. Germline V gene data show CDR1 as PRHDT and CDR2 as FYEKMQ (reference sequence). The CDR3 runs 15 residues. The CDR3 nucleotides are TGTGCCAGCAGCTTACTGAAGGTTATGAAGACTGAAGCTTTCTTT. This encodes CASSLLKVMKTEAFF.

Ten or more counts support this clonotype. The gene calls are TRBV12-3 or TRBV12-4 and TRBJ1-5; no firm D call. The CDR3 spans 14 residues. V was pared by 7 bases and J by 0 bases, with 10 bases between. Here the CDR3 reads CASTNINSNQPQHF. In DNA form, the CDR3 reads TGTGCCAGCACCAACATCAATAGCAATCAGCCCCAGCATTTT.

The chain has TRBV19 and TRBJ1-1; no reliable D call. CDR1 and CDR2 (germline): LNHDA, SQIVND (reference sequence). CDR3 size: 13 residues. V was shortened by 3 bases and J by 1 base, with 6 bases between the two germline ends. This CDR3 reads CASSISGNTEAFF. For the CDR3, the DNA is TGTGCCAGTAGTATTTCCGGGAACACTGAAGCTTTCTTT.

This clonotype was recorded at least ten times. CDR3 nucleotides: TGCAGTGCTCCGGGCCCTAGCTCCTATAATTCACCCCTCCACTTT. Translation gives CSAPGPSSYNSPLHF. This chain joins TRBV20-1 and TRBJ1-6, with D unclear. V was clipped by 5 bases and J by 0 bases, with 11 bases between them. CDR3 length equals 15 residues. CDR1 and CDR2 from the germline V gene are DFQATT and SNEGSKA (reference sequence).

This clonotype has at least ten counts. This chain uses TRBV10-3 with TRBJ1-2, with D possibly TRBD1 on 5 matching bases. Trimming shortened V by 6 bases and J by 8 bases, and 13 bases separated the two germline ends. The CDR3 runs 12 residues. Germline assignment: CDR1 ENHRY and CDR2 SYGVKD. This chain's CDR3 is CAISPQGEGYTF. The DNA for the CDR3 is TGTGCCATCAGCCCCCAGGGAGAAGGCTACACCTTC.

Details on this clonotype: Being one base from a much bigger clone, this may be a read error. This likely comes from a read error, as the CDR3 has no conserved phenylalanine or tryptophan at its end. The chain links TRBV4-2 to TRBJ1-2; tentatively, D is TRBD1 (5 bases). The CDR3 runs 12 residues. Germline V CDR1 and CDR2: LGHNA, YNFKEQ. Trimming removed 4 bases from V and 6 bases from J, with 9 bases in between. CDR3 sequence reads: CASSRLQDGYTS. CDR3 nucleotides: TGTGCCAGCAGCCGCCTACAGGATGGCTACACCTCC.

This clonotype was observed many times. The chain employs TRBV7-9 and TRBJ1-4; tentatively, D is TRBD1 (5 bases). This CDR3 comprises 14 residues. Germline V gene lookup returns CDR1 SEHNR and CDR2 FQNEAQ (reference sequence). Trimming left V 3 bases short and J 2 bases short, with 7 bases between. The CDR3: CASSLKGTNEKLFF. The CDR3 bases are TGTGCCAGCAGCTTGAAGGGGACTAATGAAAAACTGTTTTTT.

This clonotype was found many times. The V and J genes are TRBV6-2 or TRBV6-3 and TRBJ1-1, with D hard to call. CDR1 and CDR2 from the germline V gene are MNHEY and SVGEGT. The CDR3 covers 14 residues. The V gene lost 0 bases and the J gene lost 6 bases, with 11 bases spanning the gap. Here the CDR3 DNA reads TGTGCCAGCAGTTACTCATCGGGGTACGCTGAAGCTTTCTTT. This translates into CASSYSSGYAEAFF.

This clonotype has ten or more counts. The chain uses TRBV4-3 and TRBJ1-5, with unresolved D. The CDR3 runs 12 residues. Trimming took off 0 bases at V and 6 bases at J, with 3 bases between the two ends. Germline V gives CDR1 LGHNA, CDR2 YSLEER. The chain's CDR3 is CASSQEGQPQHF. The CDR3 DNA reads TGCGCCAGCAGCCAAGAGGGTCAGCCCCAGCATTTT.